This entry is about one T cell receptor (beta chain). The antigen remains undetermined. The CDR3 spans 13 residues. Germline V lookup: CDR1 SGHAT, CDR2 FQNNGV. With V trimmed by 5 bases and J by 5 bases, 2 bases remained unmatched. The data originate from a study of cytomegalovirus exposure and HLA in healthy donors. Study-level points and caveats: In a later analysis, specific HLA alleles were associated with 16,000 or so TCR beta sequences at a 0.05 false discovery rate.

It was with 60 Vbeta and 13 Jbeta primers that the PCR ran. The table came from immunoSEQ multiplex PCR; TCRdb's copy has only in-frame clones and leaves some out. The data show roughly 180,000 clones, around 79% seen once. The sequence came from a girl between 5 and 17 years old in good health and CMV-seropositive. The sample comprised PBMCs. The chain has TRBV11-2 and TRBJ2-2; 7 bases are a match to TRBD1. CDR3 region: CASSPTGTGELFF. The DNA of the CDR3 is TGTGCCAGCAGCCCGACAGGGACCGGGGAGCTGTTTTTT.